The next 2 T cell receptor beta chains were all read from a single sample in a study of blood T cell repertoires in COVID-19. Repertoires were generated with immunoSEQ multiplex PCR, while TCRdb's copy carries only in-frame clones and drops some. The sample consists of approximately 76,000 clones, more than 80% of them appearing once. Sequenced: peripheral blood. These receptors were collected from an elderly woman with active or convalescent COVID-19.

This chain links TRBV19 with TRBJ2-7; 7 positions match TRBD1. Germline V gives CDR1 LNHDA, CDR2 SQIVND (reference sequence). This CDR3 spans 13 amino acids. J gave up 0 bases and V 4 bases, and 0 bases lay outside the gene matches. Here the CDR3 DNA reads TGTGCCAGTAGTAGGGACAGCTCCTACGAGCAGTACTTC. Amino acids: CASSRDSSYEQYF.

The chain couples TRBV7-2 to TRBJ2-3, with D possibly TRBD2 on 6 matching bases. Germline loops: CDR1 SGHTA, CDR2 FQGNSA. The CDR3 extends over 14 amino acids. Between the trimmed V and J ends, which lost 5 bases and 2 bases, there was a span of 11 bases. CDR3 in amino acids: CASSPGGTTDTQYF. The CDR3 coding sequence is TGTGCCAGCAGCCCTGGGGGGACCACAGATACGCAGTATTTT.